The T cell receptor beta chain under discussion was sequenced for a study of beta chain features in type 1 diabetes (dated by TCRdb to between 2017 and 2018). Notes on the research overall: Mean age, gender distribution, total cell number and subset yield were not different between patients and healthy donors. Across all samples, almost 110 million sorted cells were examined, and cell number per subset correlated strongly with RNA yield. In the study, recently diagnosed type 1 diabetes patients and matched healthy donors were compared on the TCRB repertoires of their sorted circulating CD4+ T cell subsets. Regulatory and stem cell-like memory subsets were obtained from only 8 patients and roughly 8 healthy donors, while naive and central memory subsets were obtained from all 30 or so donors. What the research found in general, with its limitations: The naive, central memory and regulatory TCRB repertoires appeared to resemble one another more closely among patients than among healthy donors. In all four CD4+ subsets, TCRB CDR3 length was moderately but significantly shorter in type 1 diabetes patients. Sequencing cDNA rather than genomic DNA could over-represent highly expressing activated cells, although activation and CD3 levels did not differ between groups. Fewer insertions and more nucleotide deletions at VDJ recombination sites were observed in patients with type 1 diabetes, implying thymic rearrangement abnormalities. Shorter templates might be favored by PCR, yet because patient and control samples were amplified and corrected together, any such skew would affect both groups equally. Only small numbers of individuals were included in the HLA sub-analyses, which left unresolved whether HLA type had any influence on TCRB rearrangement.

Looking up the germline V gene yields CDR1 SGHRS and CDR2 YFSETQ. Germline trimming amounts to 2 bases on V and 3 bases on J, with 10 as the count of junction bases outside the gene matches. The CDR3 runs 16 residues from the cysteine to the phenylalanine. Only CDR3 DNA is held: 48 bases, read in frame from base 1. From each donor, a single peripheral blood sample of about 116 mL on average was drawn into heparinised tubes. Using a panel that included CD45RO, CCR7, CD25, CD127, CD95 and CD27, naive, central memory, regulatory and stem cell-like memory CD4+ T cells were sorted on a BD FACSAria II. Purity was above 98% for every sorted population. PBMCs were isolated right away by Lymphoprep density gradient centrifugation and were stained directly, without culture. To minimize batch effects, samples were stained and sorted in pairs, one healthy donor with one patient per experiment. The entire isolated RNA was reverse transcribed using the High Capacity cDNA Reverse Transcription Kit, and thus expressed TCRB transcripts were sequenced. Deep immunoSEQ sequencing was performed on naive, central memory and regulatory T cell samples, with an average of around 3.4 million total reads per sample. Sorted cells were lysed in RLT buffer and RNA was extracted with DNase-treated RNeasy Micro or Mini kits, depending on cell number. Each cell subset was processed separately to prevent cross-contamination, with patient and healthy donor samples processed together. The immunoSEQ multiplex PCR was used to amplify TCRB sequences from cDNA, generating 87-bp fragments that spanned the CDR3 region. The amplicons were sequenced using the Illumina HiSeq platform. In the original analysis: PCR bias was corrected computationally using synthetic template baselines, and reads within Hamming distance 2 were collapsed, with unmergeable singletons discarded. Reads were aligned to IMGT to assign V, D and J genes, CDR3 length, and insertions or deletions at six rearrangement sites. Within each subset, clonotype counts were normalized to sorted cell number, and only after that were true diversity and Gini coefficients computed with the tcR R package. The overlap coefficient, calculated on TCRB nucleotide sequences, was used to measure repertoire sharing. Out-of-frame TCRB sequences from naive cells were analyzed to stand in for the pre-selection repertoire. Imported from immuneACCESS, the table was reduced by TCRdb to in-frame sequences with V and J called. These copies leave out some clones; in studies compared against another copy, an unresolved V gene accounts for under half, and the cause of the remainder is not known. For V, J and clone size, that table is used; D and trimming come from the DNA. The table for this sample lists over 200,000 clones; roughly 11% of them were counted only once. The ten largest clones add up to more than 0.015% of the sample.

About this clone itself: What antigen it recognizes has not been identified. Per-base qualities were not stored, and no clone one base away is much larger.

Sequenced sample: naive CD4+ T cells from blood. The cell subset or site tag for this specimen amounts to: true naive CD4+ T cells. The V gene is TRBV5-1 and the J gene is TRBJ1-1, with 7 middle bases fitting TRBD1. The receptor was derived from a man in his thirties or forties with type 1 diabetes. The DNA reads TGCGCCAGCAGCTTCGGACAGGTTGCGCTCGACACTGAAGCTTTCTTT. It is translated as CASSFGQVALDTEAFF.